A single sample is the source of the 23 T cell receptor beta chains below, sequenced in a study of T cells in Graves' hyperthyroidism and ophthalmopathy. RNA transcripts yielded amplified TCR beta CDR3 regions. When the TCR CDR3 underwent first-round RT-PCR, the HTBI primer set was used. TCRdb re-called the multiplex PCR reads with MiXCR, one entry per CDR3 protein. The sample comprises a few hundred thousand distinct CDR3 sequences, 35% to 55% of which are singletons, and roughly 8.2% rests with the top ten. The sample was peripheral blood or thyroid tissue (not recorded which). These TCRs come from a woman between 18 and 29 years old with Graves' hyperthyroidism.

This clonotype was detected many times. The CDR3 protein is CASSSVGGDNQPQHF. The CDR3 region has the DNA TGCGCCAGCAGCTCGGTGGGAGGGGACAATCAGCCCCAGCATTTT. The gene calls are TRBV5-1 and TRBJ1-5; D is perhaps TRBD1 (5 bases). Per the germline V gene, CDR1 is SGHRS and CDR2 is YFSETQ. Trimming left V 3 bases short and J 3 bases short, with 13 bases between. This CDR3 has 15 residues.

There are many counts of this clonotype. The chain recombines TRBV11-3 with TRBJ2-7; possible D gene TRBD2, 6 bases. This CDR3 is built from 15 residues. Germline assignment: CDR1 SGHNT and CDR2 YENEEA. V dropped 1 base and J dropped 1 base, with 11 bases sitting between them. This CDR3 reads CASSLAGSGSYEQYF. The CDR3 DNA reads TGTGCCAGCAGCTTAGCTGGTAGCGGTTCCTACGAGCAGTACTTC.

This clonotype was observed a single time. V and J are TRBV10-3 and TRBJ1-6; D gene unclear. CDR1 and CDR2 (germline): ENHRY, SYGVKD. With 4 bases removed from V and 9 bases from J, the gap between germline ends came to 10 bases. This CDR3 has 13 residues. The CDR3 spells CAISVASGSPLHF. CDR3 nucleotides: TGTGCCATCAGTGTCGCTAGCGGTTCACCCCTCCACTTT.

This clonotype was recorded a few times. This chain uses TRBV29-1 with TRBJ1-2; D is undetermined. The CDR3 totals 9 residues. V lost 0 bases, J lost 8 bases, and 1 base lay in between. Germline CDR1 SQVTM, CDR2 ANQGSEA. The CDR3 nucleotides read TGCAGCGTTGAAGAGGGCTACACCTTC. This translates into CSVEEGYTF.

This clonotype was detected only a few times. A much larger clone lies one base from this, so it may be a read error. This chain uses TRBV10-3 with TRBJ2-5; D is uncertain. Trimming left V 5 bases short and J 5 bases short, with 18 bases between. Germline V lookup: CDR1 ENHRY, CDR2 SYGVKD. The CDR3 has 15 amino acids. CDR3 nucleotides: TGTGCCATCAGTTATTTGGGAACCATGCAGGAGACCCAGTACTTC. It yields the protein CAISYLGTMQETQYF.

The CDR3: CASSVGDNTGELFF. The CDR3 DNA reads TGTGCCAGCAGTGTCGGGGATAACACCGGGGAGCTGTTTTTT. The chain recombines TRBV6-5 with TRBJ2-2, with TRBD2 as a possible D gene (5 bases). This CDR3 is built from 14 residues. Germline V lookup: CDR1 MNHEY, CDR2 SVGAGI. V lost 5 bases, J lost 2 bases, and 9 bases lay in between.

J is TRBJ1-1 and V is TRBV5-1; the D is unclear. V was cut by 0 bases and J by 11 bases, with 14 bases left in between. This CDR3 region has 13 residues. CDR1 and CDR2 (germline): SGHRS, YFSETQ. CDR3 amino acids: CASSLVVNTGAFF. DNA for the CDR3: TGCGCCAGCAGCTTGGTAGTGAACACTGGCGCTTTCTTT.

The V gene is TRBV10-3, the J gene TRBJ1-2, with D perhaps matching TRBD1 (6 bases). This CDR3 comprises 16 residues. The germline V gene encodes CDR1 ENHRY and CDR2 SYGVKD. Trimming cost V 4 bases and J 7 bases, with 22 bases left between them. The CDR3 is CAISARDRNRAVGYTF. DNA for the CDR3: TGTGCCATCAGTGCTAGAGATCGTAACAGGGCTGTTGGCTACACCTTC.

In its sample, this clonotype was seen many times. CDR3 sequence reads: CASSPQGLADYEQYF. The DNA of the CDR3 is TGTGCCAGCAGTCCCCAAGGACTAGCGGACTACGAGCAGTACTTC. This chain links TRBV12-3 or TRBV12-4 with TRBJ2-7, with TRBD2 matching over 10 bases. The CDR3 has 15 amino acids. The junction had 7 bases not matched to a gene; V was cut back by 5 bases and J by 3 bases.

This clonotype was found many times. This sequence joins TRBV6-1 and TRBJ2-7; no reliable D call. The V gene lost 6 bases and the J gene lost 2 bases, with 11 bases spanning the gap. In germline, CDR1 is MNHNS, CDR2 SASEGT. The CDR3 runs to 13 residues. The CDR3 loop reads CASSQTETYEQYF. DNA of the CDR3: TGTGCCAGCAGCCAAACGGAAACCTACGAGCAGTACTTC.

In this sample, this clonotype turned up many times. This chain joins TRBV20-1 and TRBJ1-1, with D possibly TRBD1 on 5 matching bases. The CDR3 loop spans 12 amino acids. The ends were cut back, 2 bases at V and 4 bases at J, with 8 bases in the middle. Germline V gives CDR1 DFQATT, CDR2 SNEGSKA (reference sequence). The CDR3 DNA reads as TGCAGTGCTAGATTCAGGGCCACTGAAGCTTTCTTT. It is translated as CSARFRATEAFF.

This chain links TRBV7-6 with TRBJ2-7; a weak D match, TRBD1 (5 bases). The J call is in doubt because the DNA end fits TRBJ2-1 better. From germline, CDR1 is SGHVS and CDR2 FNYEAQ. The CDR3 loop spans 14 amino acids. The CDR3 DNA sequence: TGTGCCAGCAGCTTAGGGGGCTTGTCTCCTGAGCAGTTCTTC. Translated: CASSLGGLSPEQFF.

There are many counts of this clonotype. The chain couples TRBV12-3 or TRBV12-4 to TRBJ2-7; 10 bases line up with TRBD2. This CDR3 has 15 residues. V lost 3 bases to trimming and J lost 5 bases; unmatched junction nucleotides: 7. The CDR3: CASSFPPSGRHEQYF. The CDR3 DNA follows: TGTGCCAGCAGTTTTCCCCCTAGCGGGAGACACGAGCAGTACTTC.

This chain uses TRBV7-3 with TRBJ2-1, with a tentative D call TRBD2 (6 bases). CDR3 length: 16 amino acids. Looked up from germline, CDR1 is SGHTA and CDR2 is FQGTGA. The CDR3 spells CPSSSERGSSYNEQFF. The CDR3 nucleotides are TGTCCTAGCAGCTCCGAACGGGGGAGCTCCTACAATGAGCAGTTCTTC. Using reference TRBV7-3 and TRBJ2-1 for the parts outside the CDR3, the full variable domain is GAGVSQTPSNKVTEKGKYVELRCDPISGHTALYWYRQSLGQGPEFLIYFQGTGAADDSGLPNDRFFAVRPEGSVSTLKIQRTERGDSAVYLCPSSSERGSSYNEQFFGPGTRLTVL.

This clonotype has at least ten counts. The CDR3 sequence is CASSASGSFNYEQYF. Written as DNA, the CDR3 is TGTGCCAGCAGTGCGAGCGGGAGCTTTAACTACGAGCAGTACTTC. The rearrangement joins TRBV6-2 or TRBV6-3 to TRBJ2-7; the match to TRBD2 covers 8 bases. The CDR3 contains 15 residues. Germline V gene lookup returns CDR1 MNHEY and CDR2 SVGEGT. V trimming: 5 bases; J trimming: 3 bases; junction bases outside the gene matches: 9.

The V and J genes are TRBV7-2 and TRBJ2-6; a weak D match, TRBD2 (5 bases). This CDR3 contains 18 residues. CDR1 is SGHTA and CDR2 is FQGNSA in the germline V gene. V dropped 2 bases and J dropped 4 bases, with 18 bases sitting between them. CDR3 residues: CASSLLGAIDTGANVLTF. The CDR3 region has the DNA TGTGCCAGCAGCTTATTGGGAGCGATCGACACCGGGGCCAACGTCCTGACTTTC.

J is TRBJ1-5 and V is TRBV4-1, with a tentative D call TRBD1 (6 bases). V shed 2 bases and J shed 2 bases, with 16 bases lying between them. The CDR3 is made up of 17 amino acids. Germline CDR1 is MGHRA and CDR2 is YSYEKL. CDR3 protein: CASSQKGTTTGNQPQHF. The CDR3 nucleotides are TGCGCCAGCAGCCAAAAGGGGACAACGACCGGCAATCAGCCCCAGCATTTT.

For the CDR3, the DNA is TGTGCCAGCAGCTTTGCTGGTGACACTGAAGCTTTCTTT. This encodes CASSFAGDTEAFF. V and J are TRBV7-2 and TRBJ1-1, with D hard to call. Germline CDR1 reads SGHTA; CDR2 reads FQGNSA. The germline V and J ends were trimmed by 3 bases and 3 bases, with 8 bases remaining between them. The CDR3 consists of 13 residues.

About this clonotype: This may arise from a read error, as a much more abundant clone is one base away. The CDR3 nucleotides read TGCGCCAGCAGCGAGGGACAGCCTTTGAACACTGGAGCTTTCTTT. Amino acids: CASSEGQPLNTGAFF. The rearrangement uses TRBV5-1 and TRBJ1-1; 7 bases match TRBD1. The CDR3 sequence is 15 residues long. Germline V gives CDR1 SGHRS, CDR2 YFSETQ.

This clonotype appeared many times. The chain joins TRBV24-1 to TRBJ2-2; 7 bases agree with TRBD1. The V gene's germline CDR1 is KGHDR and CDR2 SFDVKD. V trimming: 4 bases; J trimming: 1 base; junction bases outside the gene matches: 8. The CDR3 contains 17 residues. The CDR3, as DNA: TGTGCCACCAGTGACCCTCTACAGGGGTTGAACACCGGGGAGCTGTTTTTT. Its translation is CATSDPLQGLNTGELFF.

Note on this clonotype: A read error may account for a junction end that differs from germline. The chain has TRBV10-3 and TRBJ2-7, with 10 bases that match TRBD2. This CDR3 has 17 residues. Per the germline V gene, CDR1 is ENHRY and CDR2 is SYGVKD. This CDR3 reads CATSDSRASGSLREQYF. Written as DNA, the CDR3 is TGTGCCACCAGTGATTCCCGGGCTAGCGGGAGTCTCCGCGAGCAGTACTTC.

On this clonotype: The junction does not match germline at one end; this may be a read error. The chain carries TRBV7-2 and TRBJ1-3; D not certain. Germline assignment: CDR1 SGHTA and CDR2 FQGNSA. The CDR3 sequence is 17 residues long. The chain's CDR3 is CASSQVFGEFSGNTIYF. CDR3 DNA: TGCGCCAGCAGCCAAGTTTTTGGAGAGTTCTCTGGAAACACCATATATTTT.

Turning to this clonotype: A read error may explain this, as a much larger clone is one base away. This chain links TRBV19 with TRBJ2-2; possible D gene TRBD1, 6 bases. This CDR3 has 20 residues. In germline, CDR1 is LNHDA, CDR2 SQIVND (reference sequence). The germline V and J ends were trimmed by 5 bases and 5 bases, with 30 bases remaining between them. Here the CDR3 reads CASSPLGGREHPVLTGELFF. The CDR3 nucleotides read TGTGCCAGTAGTCCCCTAGGGGGACGCGAACACCCCGTGCTTACCGGGGAGCTGTTTTTT.